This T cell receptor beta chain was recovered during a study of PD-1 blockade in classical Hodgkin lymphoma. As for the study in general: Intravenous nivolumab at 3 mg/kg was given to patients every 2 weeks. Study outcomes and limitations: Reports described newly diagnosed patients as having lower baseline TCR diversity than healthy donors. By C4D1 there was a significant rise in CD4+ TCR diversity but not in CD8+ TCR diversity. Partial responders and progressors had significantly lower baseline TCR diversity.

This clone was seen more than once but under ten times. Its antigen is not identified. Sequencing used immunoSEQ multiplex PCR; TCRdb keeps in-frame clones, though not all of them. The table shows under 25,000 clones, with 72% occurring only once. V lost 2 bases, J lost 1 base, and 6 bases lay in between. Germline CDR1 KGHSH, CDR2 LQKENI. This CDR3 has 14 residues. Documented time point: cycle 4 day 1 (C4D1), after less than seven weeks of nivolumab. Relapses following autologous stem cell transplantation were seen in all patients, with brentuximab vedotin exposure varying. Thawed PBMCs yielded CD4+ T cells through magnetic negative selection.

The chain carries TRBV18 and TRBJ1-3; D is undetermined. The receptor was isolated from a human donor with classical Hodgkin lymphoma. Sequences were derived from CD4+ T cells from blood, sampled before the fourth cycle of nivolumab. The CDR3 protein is CASSPGGSGNTIYF. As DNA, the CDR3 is TGTGCCAGCTCACCAGGCGGTTCTGGAAACACCATATATTTT.